The 21 T cell receptor beta chains listed next were all sequenced from one sample in a study of T cell responses to AZD1222 COVID-19 vaccine. Profiled with immunoSEQ multiplex PCR; TCRdb holds only in-frame clones, not every one. The table records tens of thousands of clones, approximately 81% of them present only once. Sequencing was performed on peripheral blood, taken on day 0 of AZD1222 vaccination. The receptors originated from an adult in good health.

The chain couples TRBV11-2 to TRBJ2-1; 13 bases are a match to TRBD2. V dropped 1 base and J dropped 0; count of bases not matched to a gene: 3. Germline CDR1 is SGHAT and CDR2 is FQNNGV. The CDR3 runs to 18 residues. The CDR3 sequence: CASSLGTSGGLSYNEQFF. The CDR3 DNA reads as TGTGCCAGCAGCTTAGGGACTAGCGGGGGCCTCTCCTACAATGAGCAGTTCTTC. Supplemented by reference TRBV11-2 and TRBJ2-1, the full variable domain reads EAGVAQSPRYKIIEKRQSVAFWCNPISGHATLYWYQQILGQGPKLLIQFQNNGVVDDSQLPKDRFSAERLKGVDSTLKIQPAKLEDSAVYLCASSLGTSGGLSYNEQFFGPGTRLTVL.

The chain is built from TRBV29-1 and TRBJ1-1; 8 nucleotides match TRBD1. With V trimmed by 7 bases and J by 3 bases, 1 base remained unmatched. Germline-derived CDR1 and CDR2 are SQVTM and ANQGSEA. This CDR3 spans 11 amino acids. The CDR3 here is CSARGHTEAFF. The CDR3 DNA reads as TGCAGCGCCAGGGGGCACACTGAAGCTTTCTTT.

This sequence joins TRBV7-9 and TRBJ1-4; 7 nucleotides match TRBD1. The CDR3 is made up of 18 amino acids. V lost 5 bases to trimming and J lost 0 bases; unmatched junction nucleotides: 12. In germline, CDR1 is SEHNR, CDR2 FQNEAQ (reference sequence). The CDR3 region is CASSPPGGRTTTNEKLFF. The CDR3 DNA is TGTGCCAGCAGCCCCCCAGGGGGGCGAACTACAACTAATGAAAAACTGTTTTTT.

The J gene is TRBJ1-2, the V gene TRBV7-8; D is possibly TRBD1 (5 bases). Germline CDR1 and CDR2: SGHVS and FQNEAQ. CDR3 length equals 12 residues. V lost 4 bases, J lost 8 bases, and 11 bases lay in between. The CDR3 DNA sequence: TGTGCCAGCAGCTCGTACCAGGGAGGCTACACCTTC. Translated, it gives CASSSYQGGYTF.

This chain joins TRBV4-1 and TRBJ1-2; D ambiguous. Germline V gene data show CDR1 as MGHRA and CDR2 as YSYEKL. The CDR3 spans 18 residues. V lost 0 bases to trimming and J lost 3 bases, with 20 bases between them. CDR3 region: CASSQDPSTTLNYYGYTF. The CDR3 DNA is TGCGCCAGCAGCCAAGACCCCTCGACGACATTAAACTACTATGGCTACACCTTC.

The chain employs TRBV29-1 and TRBJ2-3; no definite D call. The CDR3 sequence is 12 residues long. V was trimmed by 3 bases and J by 3 bases, leaving 7 bases between them. Germline V gene sequence: CDR1 SQVTM, CDR2 ANQGSEA. The CDR3, as DNA: TGCAGCGTTGATGTGGGGACAGATACGCAGTATTTT. Translating it yields CSVDVGTDTQYF.

V is TRBV19 and J is TRBJ1-5, with 8 bases lining up with TRBD1. CDR3 length equals 16 residues. Germline values: CDR1 LNHDA, CDR2 SQIVND (reference sequence). J was trimmed by 2 bases and V by 5 bases; bases with no gene match: 8. The CDR3 DNA sequence: TGTGCCAGTAGTGCACGGACAGGGATCGGCAATCAGCCCCAGCATTTT. As protein: CASSARTGIGNQPQHF.

This chain joins TRBV7-9 and TRBJ1-2, with a tentative D call TRBD1 (5 bases). Trimming took off 7 bases at V and 8 bases at J, with 20 bases between the two ends. There are 14 residues in the CDR3. Per the germline V gene, CDR1 is SEHNR and CDR2 is FQNEAQ (reference sequence). DNA of the CDR3: TGTGCCAGCACCCCCGCGGGGGTACCGAGAGGCTACACCTTC. This codes for CASTPAGVPRGYTF.

The chain links TRBV16 to TRBJ1-1; the D is unclear. The length of the CDR3 is 13 residues. V gave up 2 bases and J gave up 6 bases, with 10 bases separating them. CDR1 and CDR2 from the germline V gene are KGHSY and FQNENV. The CDR3 protein is CASSQTVRAEAFF. The CDR3 bases are TGTGCCAGCAGCCAAACAGTAAGAGCTGAAGCTTTCTTT. The full variable domain, with the rest looked up from reference TRBV16 and TRBJ1-1, is GEEVAQTPKHLVRGEGQKAKLYCAPIKGHSYVFWYQQVLKNEFKFLISFQNENVFDETGMPKERFSAKCLPNSPCSLEIQATKLEDSAVYFCASSQTVRAEAFFGQGTRLTVV.

This chain joins TRBV5-1 and TRBJ1-1; D not resolved. This CDR3 spans 14 amino acids. Germline V gene lookup returns CDR1 SGHRS and CDR2 YFSETQ. V shed 0 bases and J shed 1 base, with 7 bases lying between them. DNA of the CDR3: TGCGCCAGCAGCTTGGGGCGGGAGAACACTGAAGCTTTCTTT. This gives the protein CASSLGRENTEAFF.

This chain connects TRBV10-1 to TRBJ2-2, with D maybe TRBD1 (6 bases). The CDR3 sequence is 13 residues long. The germline V and J ends were trimmed by 5 bases and 6 bases, with 10 bases remaining between them. Germline V gene data show CDR1 as WNHNN and CDR2 as SYGVQD (reference sequence). CDR3 in DNA: TGCGCCAGCAGTAACAGGGACCCCGGGGAGCTGTTTTTT. Its protein product is CASSNRDPGELFF.

V is TRBV5-6 and J is TRBJ2-7; D is uncertain. This CDR3 comprises 13 residues. The ends were cut back, 2 bases at V and 0 bases at J, with 6 bases in the middle. Germline CDR1 is SGHDT and CDR2 is YYEEEE. The chain's CDR3 is CASSFGLSYEQYF. The CDR3 region has the DNA TGTGCCAGCAGCTTTGGGCTCTCCTACGAGCAGTACTTC.

This sequence joins TRBV29-1 and TRBJ2-3; 9 nucleotides match TRBD2. J was trimmed by 0 bases and V by 6 bases; bases with no gene match: 10. This CDR3 comprises 16 residues. Germline V CDR1 and CDR2: SQVTM, ANQGSEA. Here the CDR3 reads CSVAGNAGGSTDTQYF. The CDR3 nucleotides are TGCAGCGTAGCAGGGAATGCGGGGGGGAGCACAGATACGCAGTATTTT.

The J gene is TRBJ2-7, the V gene TRBV3-1 (or the pseudogene TRBV3-2), with 7 bases fitting TRBD2. Germline lookup yields CDR1 LGHDT and CDR2 YNNKEL (reference sequence). This CDR3 comprises 15 residues. Trimming removed 1 base from V and 5 bases from J; junction bases left unmatched: 8. CDR3 protein: CASSQGTSALDEQYF. The DNA for the CDR3 is TGTGCCAGCAGCCAAGGAACTAGCGCCTTGGACGAGCAGTACTTC.

V gene TRBV7-7 combines with J gene TRBJ2-1; 11 nucleotides line up with TRBD2. CDR1 and CDR2 (germline): SSHAT, FNYEAQ (reference sequence). The CDR3 sequence is 17 residues long. After removal of 5 bases from V and 9 bases from J, the junction contained 15 bases not matched to a gene. The CDR3 protein is CASSPSTLAGGLSEQFF. The CDR3 coding sequence is TGTGCCAGCAGCCCCTCGACATTAGCGGGAGGGTTGAGTGAGCAGTTCTTC.

V and J are TRBV9 and TRBJ2-7, with 9 bases fitting TRBD2. Germline CDR1 and CDR2: SGDLS and YYNGEE. The CDR3 length is 15 residues. V shed 0 bases, J shed 4 bases, and the junction held 5 bases outside the gene matches. CDR3 protein: CASSVGGRGVYEQYF. DNA of the CDR3: TGTGCCAGCAGCGTAGGCGGGAGGGGGGTATACGAGCAGTACTTC.

V and J are TRBV20-1 and TRBJ1-2; perhaps TRBD1 as D (6 bases). The germline V gene has CDR1 DFQATT and CDR2 SNEGSKA (reference sequence). V was pared by 8 bases and J by 5 bases, with 12 bases between. This CDR3 is 11 amino acids long. The chain's CDR3 is CSIRGAYGYTF. DNA of the CDR3: TGCAGTATTAGGGGGGCTTATGGCTACACCTTC.

This chain connects TRBV5-1 to TRBJ2-7, with 13 bases identical to TRBD2. This CDR3 contains 15 residues. V shed 3 bases, J shed 5 bases, and the junction held 5 bases outside the gene matches. From germline, CDR1 is SGHRS and CDR2 YFSETQ. This CDR3 is CASSSGLAGLDEQYF. The CDR3 DNA reads TGCGCCAGCAGCTCGGGACTAGCGGGATTAGACGAGCAGTACTTC.

The chain links TRBV20-1 to TRBJ2-3; either TRBD1 or TRBD2 may supply D (5 bases each). Germline CDR1 and CDR2: DFQATT and SNEGSKA (reference sequence). The CDR3 length is 11 residues. The CDR3 here is CGGANTDTQYF. The DNA of the CDR3 is TGCGGGGGAGCCAACACAGATACGCAGTATTTT.

The chain recombines TRBV11-2 with TRBJ2-1; D remains unclear. This CDR3 has 12 residues. Germline CDR1 reads SGHAT; CDR2 reads FQNNGV. The V end was cut by 5 bases, the J end by 6 bases, with 8 bases between. The CDR3 region has the DNA TGTGCCAGCAGCCTCGGCCCCAATGAGCAGTTCTTC. Translation: CASSLGPNEQFF.

This sequence joins TRBV12-3 or TRBV12-4 and TRBJ2-2; D call uncertain. The ends were cut back, 6 bases at V and 5 bases at J, with 7 bases in the middle. CDR3 size: 12 residues. CDR3 bases: TGTGCCAGCAGACGAGGAACCGGGGAGCTGTTTTTT. Translation: CASRRGTGELFF.